This passage covers 23 T cell receptor beta chains from one sample sequenced in a study of low-dose radiotherapy and immunotherapy resistance in tumors. TRAV- and TRBV-specific primers were used for first-strand cDNA, which covered alpha and beta chains. Amplification of TCRs used a constant-region primer and V-primer adapter for roughly 20 PCR cycles. From the reads, TCRdb called clonotypes with MiXCR, one entry per CDR3 protein. The sample holds 17,000 or so distinct CDR3 sequences, less than 85% seen once. Source of these receptors: a human donor with advanced metastatic prostate, ovarian, gallbladder or colorectal cancer (not recorded which). This table probably holds off-target reads from a library built for another chain.

The DNA for the CDR3 is TGTGCCAGCAGCCAAGATCAAGGGTACTCTGGGGCCAACGTCCTGACTTTC. Translated: CASSQDQGYSGANVLTF. The rearrangement joins TRBV14 to TRBJ2-6; the D is unclear. Trimming took off 0 bases at V and 0 bases at J, with 9 bases between the two ends. This CDR3 contains 17 residues. Germline V gene lookup returns CDR1 SGHDN and CDR2 FVKESK.

V gene TRBV5-6 combines with J gene TRBJ2-5, with 8 bases matching TRBD2. Germline loops: CDR1 SGHDT, CDR2 YYEEEE. The CDR3 contains 19 residues. J was trimmed by 5 bases and V by 3 bases; bases with no gene match: 21. In DNA, the CDR3 is TGTGCCAGCAGCTGGGTGACGGGGCATACGGAGCGGGAGCAGGAGACCCAGTACTTC. Residues: CASSWVTGHTEREQETQYF.

The chain recombines TRBV28 with TRBJ2-7; D is perhaps TRBD1 (6 bases). This CDR3 contains 14 residues. Germline loops: CDR1 MDHEN, CDR2 SYDVKM. V was clipped by 5 bases and J by 0 bases, with 11 bases between them. CDR3 loop: CASSIGGYSYEQYF. The CDR3 DNA reads TGTGCCAGCAGTATTGGGGGCTACTCCTACGAGCAGTACTTC.

This chain uses TRBV10-3 with TRBJ2-7; D possibly corresponds to TRBD2 (5 bases). CDR3 length: 12 amino acids. V lost 6 bases, J lost 0 bases, and 6 bases lay in between. Looked up from germline, CDR1 is ENHRY and CDR2 is SYGVKD. CDR3 DNA: TGTGCCATCAGACGGGGCTCCTACGAGCAGTACTTC. Protein: CAIRRGSYEQYF.

V is TRBV5-1 and J is TRBJ2-7; 7 positions match TRBD1. This CDR3 contains 13 residues. Losses at the gene ends were 5 bases for V and 2 bases for J; bases not matched to a gene: 4. The germline CDR1 and CDR2 sequences are SGHRS and YFSETQ. The CDR3 region is CASSGTEAYEQYF. The CDR3 region has the DNA TGCGCCAGCAGTGGGACAGAGGCCTACGAGCAGTACTTC.

The rearrangement links TRBV5-5 to TRBJ2-3, with D perhaps TRBD1 (5 bases). V was shortened by 3 bases and J by 1 base, with 15 bases between the two germline ends. The CDR3 is 16 amino acids. Looked up from germline, CDR1 is SGHKS and CDR2 is YYEKEE (reference sequence). Here the CDR3 reads CASSWVTGVGTDTQYF. CDR3 DNA sequence: TGTGCCAGCAGCTGGGTTACAGGTGTAGGCACAGATACGCAGTATTTT.

A few counts support this clonotype. The CDR3 nucleotides are TGTGCCAGCAGCTCCCCTGGACAGGAGTTCTCCTACGAGCAGTACTTC. This sequence encodes CASSSPGQEFSYEQYF. The chain recombines TRBV26 with TRBJ2-7; the table calls TRBD1, which could not be checked here. TRBV26 is tagged as a pseudogene. The CDR3 consists of 16 residues.

The V gene is TRBV10-2, the J gene TRBJ2-3; D may be TRBD2 (5 bases). The CDR3 loop spans 13 amino acids. Germline CDR1 WSHSY, CDR2 SAAADI. Trimming stripped 4 bases from V and 3 bases from J, with 8 bases between. The CDR3 reads CASSATSTDTQYF. Here the CDR3 DNA reads TGCGCCAGCAGTGCCACTAGTACAGATACGCAGTATTTT.

V gene TRBV18 combines with J gene TRBJ1-2, with D unresolved. Trimming removed 3 bases at V and 8 bases at J, with 13 bases between. Germline values: CDR1 KGHSH, CDR2 LQKENI. The CDR3 is 13 residues long. The CDR3: CASSPGGPHGYTF. For the CDR3, the DNA is TGTGCCAGCTCACCCGGAGGACCCCACGGCTACACCTTC.

The chain has TRBV4-1 and TRBJ2-3, with 11 positions matching TRBD2. CDR3 length equals 16 residues. CDR1 is MGHRA, CDR2 YSYEKL, per germline. V shed 4 bases and J 0 bases; nucleotides not matched to a gene: 3. CDR3 coding DNA: TGCGCCAGCAGCCGGAGGACTAGCGGGAGCACAGATACGCAGTATTTT. Translated, it gives CASSRRTSGSTDTQYF.

The chain carries TRBV2 and TRBJ2-3, with D possibly TRBD2 on 5 matching bases. There are 16 residues in the CDR3. Germline V gene data show CDR1 as SNHLY and CDR2 as FYNNEI. Deletions cut 6 bases from V and 4 bases from J, with 20 bases between. In DNA, the CDR3 is TGTGCCAGCAGCCGCAAACACGGGAAGAGTTCAGATACGCAGTATTTT. Its protein product is CASSRKHGKSSDTQYF.

V usage is TRBV6-2 or TRBV6-3 and J usage is TRBJ2-7; D tentatively fits TRBD1 or TRBD2 (6 bases each). Trimming removed 6 bases at V and 9 bases at J, with 24 bases between. CDR1 is MNHEY, CDR2 SVGEGT, per germline. The CDR3 is made up of 15 amino acids. The CDR3 is CASRGTGAASLMQYF. For the CDR3, the DNA is TGTGCCAGCAGGGGGACGGGGGCAGCGTCCTTGATGCAGTACTTC.

V is TRBV5-1 and J is TRBJ2-1; weak D call: TRBD1 (7 bases). V gave up 4 bases and J gave up 3 bases, with 17 bases separating them. The CDR3 runs to 16 residues. Germline-derived CDR1 and CDR2 are SGHRS and YFSETQ. The CDR3 is CASSLHGGGGYNEQFF. In DNA form, the CDR3 reads TGCGCCAGCAGCCTCCATGGAGGGGGCGGCTACAATGAGCAGTTCTTC.

This clonotype has only a few counts. V usage is TRBV6-6 and J usage is TRBJ2-5, with D perhaps TRBD1 (6 bases). This CDR3 comprises 13 residues. Germline loops: CDR1 MNHNY, CDR2 SVGAGI (reference sequence). Trimming took 4 bases from V and 5 from J, leaving 11 bases between them. The CDR3 here is CASSSQGWETQYF. In DNA, the CDR3 is TGTGCCAGCAGTTCCCAGGGGTGGGAGACCCAGTACTTC.

The chain uses TRBV28 and TRBJ2-1, with unresolved D. Trimming removed 7 bases from V and 5 bases from J, with 6 bases in between. The CDR3 has 11 residues. Per the germline V gene, CDR1 is MDHEN and CDR2 is SYDVKM. For the CDR3, the DNA is TGTGCCAGCACCATCGACAATGAGCAGTTCTTC. Its translation is CASTIDNEQFF.

The chain is built from TRBV20-1 and TRBJ2-1; D gene ambiguous. Trimming shortened V by 5 bases and J by 10 bases, and 6 bases separated the two germline ends. In germline, CDR1 is DFQATT, CDR2 SNEGSKA (reference sequence). The CDR3 extends over 9 amino acids. This CDR3 is CSAGVEQFF. The DNA of the CDR3 is TGCAGTGCTGGAGTCGAGCAGTTCTTC.

The chain carries TRBV20-1 and TRBJ2-4; D ambiguous. Per germline, CDR1 DFQATT and CDR2 SNEGSKA (reference sequence). The V end was cut by 5 bases, the J end by 0 bases, with 11 bases between. The CDR3 extends over 14 amino acids. Here the CDR3 reads CSAEWRGAKNIQYF. As DNA, the CDR3 is TGCAGTGCTGAATGGAGAGGAGCCAAAAACATTCAGTACTTC.

The V and J genes are TRBV29-1 and TRBJ2-5; either TRBD1 or TRBD2 may fit D (5 bases each). This CDR3 is built from 12 residues. V lost 5 bases, J lost 2 bases, and 9 bases lay in between. CDR1 is SQVTM and CDR2 is ANQGSEA in the germline V gene. The chain's CDR3 is CSVRDGQETQYF. The DNA of the CDR3 is TGCAGCGTTAGGGACGGACAAGAGACCCAGTACTTC.

The chain combines TRBV7-9 with TRBJ2-7; 7 nucleotides agree with TRBD1. This CDR3 has 12 amino acids. The V segment lost 5 bases and the J segment 8 bases; nucleotides outside the gene matches: 6. Germline lookup yields CDR1 SEHNR and CDR2 FQNEAQ (reference sequence). This CDR3 is CASSIDRDKQYF. CDR3 DNA sequence: TGTGCCAGCAGCATCGACAGGGACAAGCAGTACTTC.

This chain uses TRBV28 with TRBJ2-1; D possibly uses TRBD1 or TRBD2 (5 bases each). Trimming removed 6 bases at V and 0 bases at J, with 18 bases between. Germline assignment: CDR1 MDHEN and CDR2 SYDVKM. This CDR3 region has 17 residues. The CDR3 bases are TGTGCCAGCAGGCCCCCGGGACCAACGCTCTCCTACAATGAGCAGTTCTTC. Translated: CASRPPGPTLSYNEQFF.

This clonotype was counted only a few times. The chain links TRBV20-1 to TRBJ2-3, with D possibly TRBD1 on 6 matching bases. Trimming cost V 0 bases and J 0 bases, with 7 bases left between them. The CDR3 has 14 amino acids. Germline loops: CDR1 DFQATT, CDR2 SNEGSKA (reference sequence). CDR3 coding DNA: TGCAGTGCTAGAGACAGGGGAAGCACAGATACGCAGTATTTT. It translates to CSARDRGSTDTQYF.

The chain is built from TRBV11-2 and TRBJ1-1; no reliable D call. V was pared by 0 bases and J by 6 bases, with 11 bases between. The CDR3 spans 14 residues. CDR1 is SGHAT, CDR2 FQNNGV, per germline. The CDR3 DNA reads as TGTGCCAGCAGCTTAGAGGCAGATAGGCCTGAAGCTTTCTTT. It is translated as CASSLEADRPEAFF.

V and J are TRBV7-2 and TRBJ2-3; no clear D gene. The germline CDR1 and CDR2 sequences are SGHTA and FQGNSA. V was shortened by 1 base and J by 1 base, with 3 bases between the two germline ends. CDR3 length: 13 amino acids. As DNA, the CDR3 is TGTGCCAGCAGCTTAGGGGGCACAGATACGCAGTATTTT. Protein: CASSLGGTDTQYF.